The clone carrying this T cell receptor (beta chain) appeared a single time. The sample belongs to a study of blood T cell repertoires in COVID-19. About the study: Both acute and convalescent COVID-19 samples were obtained from the United States, Italy and Spain.

Individuals drawn from approximately 26 US areas were about 18 to 95 years old. Cohorts were determined from participant-reported clinical history. Original processing notes: Counts of nucleated cells, estimated from reference gene primer amplification, were obtained. Some clones are missing from TCRdb's copy, which holds only in-frame ones; the method was immunoSEQ multiplex PCR. V and J calls and clone size are as listed in that table; D and trimming were resolved from the DNA. This sample carries 210,000 or so clones, approximately 80% of them seen once, and the ten largest clones take 3.5% to 5.5%. The CDR3 extends over 14 amino acids. CDR1 and CDR2 (germline): SGHAT, FQNNGV. Trimming stripped 6 bases from V and 5 bases from J, with 16 bases between.

This chain uses TRBV11-2 with TRBJ1-1; no firm D call. This sequence originates from a man younger than 40 with acute COVID-19. Sequencing used PBMCs or T cells enriched from blood (not recorded which). CDR3: CASRWHYSSTEAFF. For the CDR3, the DNA is TGTGCCAGCAGGTGGCACTACTCTTCGACTGAAGCTTTCTTT.